These 3 T cell receptor beta chains were all obtained from the same sample, sequenced in a study of T cell responses to AZD1222 COVID-19 vaccine. Clones were sequenced by immunoSEQ multiplex PCR, and TCRdb holds only the in-frame ones, with some missing. The sample includes 120,000 or so clones, around nine tenths of them seen just once. The sequencing used peripheral blood, collected on day 0 of AZD1222 vaccination. These receptors were collected from an adult in good health.

This clone was found once. This chain connects TRBV29-1 to TRBJ1-2; D might be TRBD1 (5 bases). Germline assignment: CDR1 SQVTM and CDR2 ANQGSEA. Trimming shortened V by 6 bases and J by 2 bases, and 7 bases separated the two germline ends. The CDR3 runs to 11 residues. The CDR3 bases are TGCAGCGTCGGGGGGAACTATGGCTACACCTTC. Translating it yields CSVGGNYGYTF.

This chain uses TRBV20-1 with TRBJ1-4, with a tentative D call TRBD1 (5 bases). Germline loops: CDR1 DFQATT, CDR2 SNEGSKA (reference sequence). Trimming stripped 4 bases from V and 8 bases from J, with 5 bases between. The CDR3 totals 10 residues. This CDR3 reads CSAKGEKLFF. CDR3 nucleotide sequence: TGCAGTGCTAAGGGGGAAAAACTGTTTTTT.

Turning to this clone: The same CDR3 arises from other DNA sequences in this sample as well. The V call is TRBV9, the J call TRBJ2-1, with 7 nucleotides matching TRBD1. V trimming: 2 bases; J trimming: 4 bases; junction bases outside the gene matches: 0. This CDR3 has 13 amino acids. CDR1 and CDR2 from the germline V gene are SGDLS and YYNGEE. The CDR3 spells CASSVGQYNEQFF. As DNA, the CDR3 is TGTGCCAGCAGCGTGGGACAGTACAATGAGCAGTTCTTC.